These 7 T cell receptor beta chains share one sample of origin, sequenced in a study of long-term antiretroviral therapy in people with HIV. Assay version v3.0 of immunoSEQ was used, and it was run at survey level. Produced via immunoSEQ multiplex PCR; TCRdb's table is partial and in-frame only. The sample lists over 25,000 clones, about 94% seen once, with around 2.7% in the top ten. This sample comprised unsorted PBMCs, obtained approximately 7.4 years after starting antiretroviral therapy. The origin of the receptors is a man aged 50-60 years with HIV.

The chain is built from TRBV11-2 and TRBJ1-4, with TRBD1 as a possible D gene (5 bases). The CDR3 is 15 residues long. V was trimmed by 1 base and J by 5 bases, leaving 11 bases between them. Per the germline V gene, CDR1 is SGHAT and CDR2 is FQNNGV. CDR3 DNA: TGTGCCAGCAGCTTAGTTGTAGGGACCAATGAAAAACTGTTTTTT. It translates to CASSLVVGTNEKLFF.

The chain couples TRBV7-2 to TRBJ2-7, with 8 bases identical to TRBD1. Germline CDR1 reads SGHTA; CDR2 reads FQGNSA. Losses at the gene ends were 3 bases for V and 7 bases for J; bases not matched to a gene: 11. This CDR3 has 15 amino acids. In DNA form, the CDR3 reads TGTGCCAGCAGCTTTAGCGGACAGGGACTTAGAGAGCAGTACTTC. This gives the protein CASSFSGQGLREQYF. Filled out from reference TRBV7-2 and TRBJ2-7, the complete variable domain reads GAGVSQSPSNKVTEKGKDVELRCDPISGHTALYWYRQSLGQGLEFLIYFQGNSAPDKSGLPSDRFSAERTGGSVSTLTIQRTQQEDSAVYLCASSFSGQGLREQYFGPGTRLTVT.

Here the CDR3 DNA reads TGCGCCAGCAGTGCCAGGGGTACGGGCATTCAGTACTTC. It yields the protein CASSARGTGIQYF. The chain carries TRBV10-1 and TRBJ2-4, with D possibly matching TRBD1 (6 bases). The germline CDR1 and CDR2 sequences are WNHNN and SYGVQD (reference sequence). Between the trimmed V and J ends, which lost 4 bases and 9 bases, there was a span of 13 bases. The CDR3 is 13 amino acids.

V and J are TRBV28 and TRBJ2-5; tentatively, D is TRBD1 (5 bases). The CDR3 consists of 15 residues. Germline loops: CDR1 MDHEN, CDR2 SYDVKM. With 3 bases removed from V and 1 base from J, the gap between germline ends came to 12 bases. The CDR3 DNA reads TGTGCCAGCAGTTTCTCCATAGACAGCCAAGAGACCCAGTACTTC. Translating it yields CASSFSIDSQETQYF.

On this clone: This same CDR3 is encoded by further DNA sequences in the sample. The chain is built from TRBV5-1 and TRBJ1-6; maybe TRBD1 (5 bases). Germline V gene data show CDR1 as SGHRS and CDR2 as YFSETQ. This CDR3 is built from 14 residues. V was shortened by 7 bases and J by 10 bases, with 18 bases between the two germline ends. CDR3 residues: CASWGGQGASPLHF. Here the CDR3 DNA reads TGCGCCAGCTGGGGAGGGCAGGGTGCGTCACCCCTCCACTTT.

The chain combines TRBV6-1 with TRBJ1-5; TRBD1 matches at 9 bases. CDR3 size: 16 residues. CDR1 and CDR2 from the germline V gene are MNHNS and SASEGT. Trimming took 6 bases from V and 3 from J; bases not matched to a gene: 9. The CDR3 DNA reads TGTGCCAGCAGAGAAACCGGACAGGGGCACAATCAGCCCCAGCATTTT. Translated, it gives CASRETGQGHNQPQHF.

This clone occurred once. The gene calls are TRBV5-4 and TRBJ2-3; 14 nucleotides align to TRBD2. This CDR3 spans 19 amino acids. J lost 3 bases, V lost 3 bases, and 12 bases had no gene match. Germline loops: CDR1 SGHNT, CDR2 YYREEE (reference sequence). The CDR3 loop is CASSSRLAGGLVGTDTQYF. CDR3 nucleotides: TGTGCCAGCAGCTCCCGACTAGCGGGGGGGCTGGTTGGAACAGATACGCAGTATTTT.